The 7 T cell receptor beta chains in this list originate from one sample, sequenced in a study of T cell responses to AZD1222 COVID-19 vaccine. Profiled with immunoSEQ multiplex PCR; TCRdb holds only in-frame clones, not every one. In the table there are fewer than 70,000 clones, about 91% of which are singletons. Sequencing used peripheral blood, obtained 28 days after the second AZD1222 dose. These receptors were taken from an adult who received the AZD1222 COVID-19 vaccine.

The chain has TRBV3-1 (or the pseudogene TRBV3-2) and TRBJ2-1, with 7 bases matching TRBD2. V trimming: 1 base; J trimming: 7 bases; junction bases outside the gene matches: 7. The CDR3 contains 15 residues. Germline lookup yields CDR1 LGHDT and CDR2 YNNKEL (reference sequence). CDR3 in amino acids: CASSQGTRGRNEQFF. As DNA, the CDR3 is TGTGCCAGCAGCCAAGGGACTAGGGGTAGGAATGAGCAGTTCTTC.

The gene calls are TRBV18 and TRBJ1-2; D ambiguous. The V end was cut by 2 bases, the J end by 4 bases, with 17 bases between. This CDR3 has 16 residues. Germline V CDR1 and CDR2: KGHSH, LQKENI. CDR3 in amino acids: CASSPVIRDRPYGYTF. In DNA form, the CDR3 reads TGTGCCAGCTCACCAGTTATAAGAGATCGGCCCTATGGCTACACCTTC.

The chain links TRBV5-1 to TRBJ2-7; 7 bases agree with TRBD2. This CDR3 contains 13 residues. V lost 4 bases and J lost 7; bases outside the gene matches: 8. CDR1 is SGHRS, CDR2 YFSETQ, per germline. The CDR3 loop is CASSRGRGEEQYF. CDR3 sequence (DNA): TGCGCCAGCAGCCGGGGGAGGGGAGAAGAGCAGTACTTC.

The chain combines TRBV24-1 with TRBJ1-3; unclear D gene. The germline V gene encodes CDR1 KGHDR and CDR2 SFDVKD. The length of the CDR3 is 15 residues. The V end lost 1 base, the J end lost 3 bases, and 9 bases lay between the germline ends. CDR3 loop: CATSDLPGFGNTIYF. The CDR3 region has the DNA TGTGCCACCAGTGATTTACCCGGATTTGGAAACACCATATATTTT.

J is TRBJ2-2 and V is TRBV19; 8 bases line up with TRBD2. Looked up from germline, CDR1 is LNHDA and CDR2 is SQIVND (reference sequence). Losses at the gene ends were 4 bases for V and 0 bases for J; bases not matched to a gene: 4. This CDR3 is 16 amino acids long. CDR3 loop: CASSTSGSSNTGELFF. CDR3 nucleotide sequence: TGTGCCAGTAGTACTAGCGGGTCTTCGAACACCGGGGAGCTGTTTTTT.

V usage is TRBV6-6 and J usage is TRBJ1-5, with a possible D match to TRBD1 (6 bases). Trimming took 5 bases from V and 2 from J, leaving 16 bases between them. This CDR3 has 16 residues. Germline V gives CDR1 MNHNY, CDR2 SVGAGI (reference sequence). CDR3 sequence (DNA): TGTGCCAGCAGTCGAGCCGGACAGTTTCGCAATCAGCCCCAGCATTTT. Translated, it gives CASSRAGQFRNQPQHF.

This chain connects TRBV9 to TRBJ2-5; D may be TRBD1 or TRBD2 (5 bases each). V lost 0 bases to trimming and J lost 5 bases, with 5 bases between them. This CDR3 contains 12 residues. The germline V gene has CDR1 SGDLS and CDR2 YYNGEE. The CDR3 here is CASSVGGETQYF. As DNA, the CDR3 is TGTGCCAGCAGCGTAGGGGGGGAGACCCAGTACTTC.